This TCR beta chain is from a study of blood T cell repertoires in COVID-19. In the original processing: Cell counts per sample came from amplifying reference gene primers. The table came from immunoSEQ multiplex PCR; TCRdb's copy has only in-frame clones and leaves some out. V and J calls and clone size are as listed in that table; D and trimming were resolved from the DNA. Found here are around 45,000 clones, 75% to 85% of them singletons; the top ten hold over 7%. Trimming removed 3 bases at V and 6 bases at J, with 13 bases between. This CDR3 spans 14 amino acids. Per the germline V gene, CDR1 is LGHNA and CDR2 is YNFKEQ.

The specimen was peripheral blood. This rearrangement joins TRBV4-2 to TRBJ2-3, with D possibly being TRBD2 (5 bases). The origin of this receptor is a man at least 80 years old in a cohort sampled during active COVID-19. The CDR3 DNA sequence: TGTGCCAGCAGCCAGATGGAGACTACCGATACGCAGTATTTT. This translates into CASSQMETTDTQYF.